This is a list of T cell receptor beta chains from one sample in a study of cytomegalovirus exposure and HLA in healthy donors. This table comes from immunoSEQ multiplex PCR, and its TCRdb copy is limited to in-frame clones, with some not included. In the table there are around 93,000 clones, roughly 60% of which are singletons. Sequencing used PBMCs. The receptors come from a boy younger than 18 in good health and CMV-seropositive. Each CDR3 is given with its conserved first and last residue. Fields, in order: D gene, clone size, J gene, V gene, CDR3 DNA, CDR3 protein. The D gene is left open where the match is weak. The size entry is marked missing in some rows and otherwise reads once, few, many or a size class.

d_call: TRBD2
clone_size: -
j_call: TRBJ2-3
v_call: TRBV7-3
cdr3_nt: TGTGCCAGCAGCTTAGGGACTAGCCTCATTAGCGATACGCAGTATTTT
cdr3_aa: CASSLGTSLISDTQYF

d_call: TRBD1
clone_size: -
j_call: TRBJ2-7
v_call: TRBV2
cdr3_nt: TGTGCCAGCAGCCTATGGACAGGGATGCAGACTGAGCAGTACTTC
cdr3_aa: CASSLWTGMQTEQYF

d_call: -
clone_size: -
j_call: TRBJ2-3
v_call: TRBV6-6
cdr3_nt: TGTGCCAGCAGACGGGGTCTCACAGATACGCAGTATTTT
cdr3_aa: CASRRGLTDTQYF

d_call: TRBD2
clone_size: -
j_call: TRBJ2-1
v_call: TRBV5-1
cdr3_nt: TGCGCCAGCAGCTTTATCTCGGGAGGGTTTAGCTCCTACAATGAGCAGTTCTTC
cdr3_aa: CASSFISGGFSSYNEQFF

d_call: -
clone_size: few
j_call: TRBJ1-1
v_call: TRBV30
cdr3_nt: TGTGCCTGGAGGGGGGGATGGAACACTGAAGCTTTCTTT
cdr3_aa: CAWRGGWNTEAFF

d_call: -
clone_size: -
j_call: TRBJ1-2
v_call: TRBV6-1
cdr3_nt: TGTGCCAGCAGTCCCACAGACGGCTATGGCTACACCTTC
cdr3_aa: CASSPTDGYGYTF

d_call: -
clone_size: -
j_call: TRBJ1-5
v_call: TRBV4-3
cdr3_nt: TGCGCCAGCAGCCCAGCAGCGATCAGCAATCAGCCCCAGCATTTT
cdr3_aa: CASSPAAISNQPQHF

d_call: TRBD2
clone_size: -
j_call: TRBJ2-7
v_call: TRBV6-6
cdr3_nt: TGTGCCAGCAGTATTAGCGGGAGATCCTCCTACGAGCAGTACTTC
cdr3_aa: CASSISGRSSYEQYF

d_call: TRBD2
clone_size: -
j_call: TRBJ2-2
v_call: TRBV7-9
cdr3_nt: TGTGCCAGCCCCTTTGGGCTAGCGGTCCCGAACACCGGGGAGCTGTTTTTT
cdr3_aa: CASPFGLAVPNTGELFF

d_call: -
clone_size: -
j_call: TRBJ1-1
v_call: TRBV27
cdr3_nt: TGTGCCAGCAGTCCCCAGGGTGGCACTGAAGCTTTCTTT
cdr3_aa: CASSPQGGTEAFF

d_call: TRBD1
clone_size: -
j_call: TRBJ2-6
v_call: TRBV5-4
cdr3_nt: TGTGCCAGCAGTTCGGGACAGCAACACTTTGGGGCCAACGTCCTGACTTTC
cdr3_aa: CASSSGQQHFGANVLTF

d_call: TRBD1
clone_size: -
j_call: TRBJ2-7
v_call: TRBV27
cdr3_nt: TGTGCCAGCAGTACTGGCCCAAGGACAGGGGGTCTTGACGAGCAGTACTTC
cdr3_aa: CASSTGPRTGGLDEQYF

d_call: -
clone_size: -
j_call: TRBJ1-1
v_call: TRBV2
cdr3_nt: TGTGCCAGCACCGCCCTGGGTCAGGGGATGGGTGAAGCTTTCTTT
cdr3_aa: CASTALGQGMGEAFF

d_call: -
clone_size: few
j_call: TRBJ1-1
v_call: TRBV11-2
cdr3_nt: TGTGCCAGCAGCCCGATAGCCCTAAGAGTGGACACTGAAGCTTTCTTT
cdr3_aa: CASSPIALRVDTEAFF

d_call: -
clone_size: -
j_call: TRBJ2-7
v_call: TRBV5-6
cdr3_nt: TGTGCCAGCAGCTTGGTTAATCTACAGGGTGATCACGAGCAGTACTTC
cdr3_aa: CASSLVNLQGDHEQYF

d_call: TRBD1
clone_size: -
j_call: TRBJ1-1
v_call: TRBV18
cdr3_nt: TGTGCCAGCTCCCCGACAGGGAGCCCTGAAGCTTTCTTT
cdr3_aa: CASSPTGSPEAFF

d_call: TRBD1
clone_size: -
j_call: TRBJ2-7
v_call: TRBV30
cdr3_nt: TGTGCCTGGAGTGGGACGGCAGGGGGCGACCCCTACGAGCAGTACTTC
cdr3_aa: CAWSGTAGGDPYEQYF

d_call: TRBD1
clone_size: -
j_call: TRBJ1-1
v_call: TRBV19
cdr3_nt: TGTGCCAGTAGTAGAACAGGGGGGACCACTGAAGCTTTCTTT
cdr3_aa: CASSRTGGTTEAFF

d_call: TRBD1
clone_size: -
j_call: TRBJ1-2
v_call: TRBV27
cdr3_nt: TGTGCCAGCAGTTTATTAGGACAGGGGACCTATGGCTACACCTTC
cdr3_aa: CASSLLGQGTYGYTF

d_call: TRBD1
clone_size: -
j_call: TRBJ1-1
v_call: TRBV6-6
cdr3_nt: TGTGCCAGCAGGGATCTACCGGGACAGGAAGCTTTCTTT
cdr3_aa: CASRDLPGQEAFF

d_call: -
clone_size: -
j_call: TRBJ2-7
v_call: TRBV7-8
cdr3_nt: TGTGCCAGCAGCCGCCGGGACAATTCAAGGGAGCAGTACTTC
cdr3_aa: CASSRRDNSREQYF

d_call: -
clone_size: -
j_call: TRBJ2-2
v_call: TRBV9
cdr3_nt: TGTGCCAGCAGTGTCTATCCAGGGGCCCAAGTCGGGGAGCTGTTTTTT
cdr3_aa: CASSVYPGAQVGELFF

d_call: -
clone_size: -
j_call: TRBJ1-4
v_call: TRBV14
cdr3_nt: TGTGCCAGCAGCCAAGGGAGCTATGAAAAACTGTTTTTT
cdr3_aa: CASSQGSYEKLFF

d_call: TRBD1
clone_size: -
j_call: TRBJ1-2
v_call: TRBV19
cdr3_nt: TGTGCCAGTAGTGTCCCGACCGGACAGGGAGGCTACACCTTC
cdr3_aa: CASSVPTGQGGYTF

d_call: -
clone_size: -
j_call: TRBJ1-5
v_call: TRBV6-5
cdr3_nt: TGTGCCAGCAGACGACAGGTAAATCAGCCCCAGCATTTT
cdr3_aa: CASRRQVNQPQHF

d_call: TRBD2
clone_size: -
j_call: TRBJ2-3
v_call: TRBV4-3
cdr3_nt: TGCGCCAGCAGCCAAAAGGGACTAGCGGGAGAGGGGGATACGCAGTATTTT
cdr3_aa: CASSQKGLAGEGDTQYF

d_call: TRBD2
clone_size: -
j_call: TRBJ2-7
v_call: TRBV7-8
cdr3_nt: TGTGCCAGCAGCTCGGGACTAGCGGGGCCGCAGAGGCAGTACTTC
cdr3_aa: CASSSGLAGPQRQYF